The rows below give T cell receptor beta chains drawn from one sample of a study of T-cell reconstitution after alpha-beta-depleted transplantation in children. TCRdb recomputed calls from the PCR reads with MiXCR, one row per CDR3 protein. The sample yields a few hundred thousand distinct CDR3 sequences, approximately 41% seen once. Sample: PBMCs, taken before TCRalphabeta/CD19-depleted stem cell transplant. The receptors originated from a girl aged 2-10 years with aplastic anemia, due to receive a stem cell transplant. CDR3s include the opening cysteine and the closing phenylalanine or tryptophan. Fields, in order: D gene, clone size, V gene, J gene, CDR3 length, CDR3 DNA, CDR3 protein. A D gene is named only where the DNA matches it firmly. Clone size appears in some rows only: once, few, many, or a class for an expanded clone.

D gene: TRBD1; clone size: NA; V gene: TRBV9; J gene: TRBJ2-7; CDR3 length: 15; CDR3 DNA: TGTGCCAGCAGCGTAGATGGGACAGCCCTCTTGAAGCAGTACTTC; CDR3 protein: CASSVDGTALLKQYF
D gene: NA; clone size: NA; V gene: TRBV10-3; J gene: TRBJ2-7; CDR3 length: 14; CDR3 DNA: TGTGCCATCAGTGACACCGTGACAGCGCTCGAGCAGTACTTC; CDR3 protein: CAISDTVTALEQYF
D gene: TRBD1; clone size: NA; V gene: TRBV29-1; J gene: TRBJ2-1; CDR3 length: 15; CDR3 DNA: TGCAGCGTTTCTGGACAGGGGGTAAGGGGCTATGAGCAGTTCTTC; CDR3 protein: CSVSGQGVRGYEQFF
D gene: TRBD2; clone size: NA; V gene: TRBV6-2/TRBV6-3; J gene: TRBJ2-2; CDR3 length: 17; CDR3 DNA: TGTGCCAGCAGCCAAGGGACTAGCGGCCCCAGTGCCGGGGAGCTGTTTTTT; CDR3 protein: CASSQGTSGPSAGELFF
D gene: NA; clone size: NA; V gene: TRBV4-1; J gene: TRBJ2-7; CDR3 length: 16; CDR3 DNA: TGCGCCAGCAGCCAAGCAAGAACAGGGATATCCTACGAGCAGTACTTC; CDR3 protein: CASSQARTGISYEQYF
D gene: TRBD2; clone size: few; V gene: TRBV12-3/TRBV12-4; J gene: TRBJ2-1; CDR3 length: 16; CDR3 DNA: TGTGCCAGCATAAGCGGGACTAGCGGGAGGTTGGCTGAGCAGTTCTTC; CDR3 protein: CASISGTSGRLAEQFF
D gene: NA; clone size: many; V gene: TRBV29-1; J gene: TRBJ2-1; CDR3 length: 11; CDR3 DNA: TGCAGCGTTTACGGGGGAAATGAGCAGTTCTTC; CDR3 protein: CSVYGGNEQFF
D gene: TRBD2; clone size: many; V gene: TRBV27; J gene: TRBJ2-7; CDR3 length: 12; CDR3 DNA: TGTGCCAGCAGCGAAGGGGAGGGAGAGCAGTACTTC; CDR3 protein: CASSEGEGEQYF
D gene: NA; clone size: few; V gene: TRBV24-1; J gene: TRBJ1-2; CDR3 length: 12; CDR3 DNA: TGTGCCACCAGTGATTTAGGAGGTGGCTACACCTTC; CDR3 protein: CATSDLGGGYTF
D gene: NA; clone size: few; V gene: TRBV15; J gene: TRBJ2-7; CDR3 length: 15; CDR3 DNA: TGTGCCACCAGCCCCCGGCCAATACCGAGCGACGAGCAGTACTTC; CDR3 protein: CATSPRPIPSDEQYF
D gene: TRBD1; clone size: NA; V gene: TRBV20-1; J gene: TRBJ2-2; CDR3 length: 13; CDR3 DNA: TGCAGTGCTAGAGCGACAGGGACCGGGGAGCTGTTTTTT; CDR3 protein: CSARATGTGELFF
D gene: TRBD2; clone size: many; V gene: TRBV20-1; J gene: TRBJ2-7; CDR3 length: 14; CDR3 DNA: TGCAGTGCTAGAGTCGCGGGAGAACCCTACGAGCAGTACTTC; CDR3 protein: CSARVAGEPYEQYF
D gene: TRBD1; clone size: NA; V gene: TRBV20-1; J gene: TRBJ2-5; CDR3 length: 16; CDR3 DNA: TGCAGTGCTAGAGGGTCGTGGGACAGGGTCAGGGAGACCCAGTACTTC; CDR3 protein: CSARGSWDRVRETQYF
D gene: TRBD2; clone size: few; V gene: TRBV4-2; J gene: TRBJ2-3; CDR3 length: 14; CDR3 DNA: TGTGCCAGCAGCCGTAGCGGGGAAACAGATACGCAGTATTTT; CDR3 protein: CASSRSGETDTQYF
D gene: TRBD2; clone size: NA; V gene: TRBV20-1; J gene: TRBJ2-3; CDR3 length: 14; CDR3 DNA: TGCAGTGCTCAGATAGCGGGAGCCCCAGATACGCAGTATTTT; CDR3 protein: CSAQIAGAPDTQYF
D gene: NA; clone size: NA; V gene: TRBV7-9; J gene: TRBJ2-3; CDR3 length: 16; CDR3 DNA: TGTGCCAGCAGCCACCCGAGGGGGAGGGAGACAGATACGCAGTATTTT; CDR3 protein: CASSHPRGRETDTQYF
D gene: NA; clone size: NA; V gene: TRBV27; J gene: TRBJ2-5; CDR3 length: 15; CDR3 DNA: TGTGCCAGCAGTCTAAGCGCGAGGACCCAAGAGACCCAGTACTTC; CDR3 protein: CASSLSARTQETQYF
D gene: NA; clone size: NA; V gene: TRBV18; J gene: TRBJ1-2; CDR3 length: 12; CDR3 DNA: TGTGCCAGCTCACCAAATGGTCTTGGCTACACCTTC; CDR3 protein: CASSPNGLGYTF
D gene: NA; clone size: NA; V gene: TRBV28; J gene: TRBJ2-7; CDR3 length: 12; CDR3 DNA: TGTGCCAGCACCTCACATAGGGGCGAGCAGTACTTC; CDR3 protein: CASTSHRGEQYF
D gene: TRBD2; clone size: NA; V gene: TRBV15; J gene: TRBJ2-3; CDR3 length: 17; CDR3 DNA: TGTGCCACCAGCAGGGGGGGGAACGGGAGGGCCCAAGATACGCAGTATTTT; CDR3 protein: CATSRGGNGRAQDTQYF
D gene: NA; clone size: NA; V gene: TRBV5-6; J gene: TRBJ2-7; CDR3 length: 14; CDR3 DNA: TGTGCCAGCAGCCGGACTTGCGGAGTCTACGAGCAGTACTTC; CDR3 protein: CASSRTCGVYEQYF
D gene: NA; clone size: NA; V gene: TRBV15; J gene: TRBJ2-7; CDR3 length: 15; CDR3 DNA: TGTGCCACCAGCAGAGATGTGCAGGGTCCCTACGAGCAGTACTTC; CDR3 protein: CATSRDVQGPYEQYF
D gene: NA; clone size: NA; V gene: TRBV5-1; J gene: TRBJ2-1; CDR3 length: 16; CDR3 DNA: TGCGCCAGCAGCTTGGGCGGCCTTCGCCGGTACAATGAGCAGTTCTTC; CDR3 protein: CASSLGGLRRYNEQFF
D gene: NA; clone size: NA; V gene: TRBV30; J gene: TRBJ2-1; CDR3 length: 11; CDR3 DNA: TGTGCCTGGAGGGATCCACACGAGCAGTTCTTC; CDR3 protein: CAWRDPHEQFF
D gene: TRBD2; clone size: NA; V gene: TRBV5-4; J gene: TRBJ2-3; CDR3 length: 19; CDR3 DNA: TGTGCCAGCAGCTTGCGGGTTAGCGGGGGGGCTGTAAGCACAGATACGCAGTATTTT; CDR3 protein: CASSLRVSGGAVSTDTQYF
D gene: NA; clone size: NA; V gene: TRBV6-1; J gene: TRBJ1-1; CDR3 length: 15; CDR3 DNA: TGTGCCAGCATACCACCCACAGGGTCAGGGACTGAAGCTTTCTTT; CDR3 protein: CASIPPTGSGTEAFF
D gene: TRBD2; clone size: NA; V gene: TRBV10-3; J gene: TRBJ2-3; CDR3 length: 15; CDR3 DNA: TGTGCCATCAGTGGCTCTAGCGGGCACACAGATACGCAGTATTTT; CDR3 protein: CAISGSSGHTDTQYF
D gene: NA; clone size: few; V gene: TRBV18; J gene: TRBJ1-1; CDR3 length: 14; CDR3 DNA: TGTGCCAGCTCACGAGGGGGGTCGAACACTGAAGCTTTCTTT; CDR3 protein: CASSRGGSNTEAFF
D gene: NA; clone size: NA; V gene: TRBV2; J gene: TRBJ2-7; CDR3 length: 15; CDR3 DNA: TGTGCCAGCAGCCGAACAGCGCCCCTCTCCTACGAGCAGTACTTC; CDR3 protein: CASSRTAPLSYEQYF
D gene: NA; clone size: NA; V gene: TRBV28; J gene: TRBJ2-2; CDR3 length: 15; CDR3 DNA: TGTGCCAGCAGTTCATTTAAAGCCAACACCGGGGAGCTGTTTTTT; CDR3 protein: CASSSFKANTGELFF
D gene: TRBD2; clone size: many; V gene: TRBV6-1; J gene: TRBJ2-1; CDR3 length: 15; CDR3 DNA: TGTGCCAGCAGGGCCGGGACTAGCGGGACCTATGAGCAGTTCTTC; CDR3 protein: CASRAGTSGTYEQFF
D gene: TRBD2; clone size: NA; V gene: TRBV29-1; J gene: TRBJ2-1; CDR3 length: 16; CDR3 DNA: TGCAGCGTTGCTTGGGGAAGCGGGAGCTCCTACAATGAGCAGTTCTTC; CDR3 protein: CSVAWGSGSSYNEQFF
D gene: TRBD1; clone size: once; V gene: TRBV25-1; J gene: TRBJ2-7; CDR3 length: 14; CDR3 DNA: TGTGCCAGCAGCCCGGACAGGGCTACCTACGAGCAGTACTTC; CDR3 protein: CASSPDRATYEQYF
D gene: TRBD1; clone size: few; V gene: TRBV12-3/TRBV12-4; J gene: TRBJ1-1; CDR3 length: 17; CDR3 DNA: TGTGCCAGCAGTACGACGCGGGACAGGGGGCCGGGAACTGAAGCTTTCTTT; CDR3 protein: CASSTTRDRGPGTEAFF
D gene: TRBD1; clone size: once; V gene: TRBV5-6; J gene: TRBJ2-5; CDR3 length: 15; CDR3 DNA: TGTGCCAGCAGCTTTAGACAGGGTGTCCAAGAGACCCAGTACTTC; CDR3 protein: CASSFRQGVQETQYF
D gene: TRBD1; clone size: many; V gene: TRBV6-1; J gene: TRBJ1-6; CDR3 length: 15; CDR3 DNA: TGTGCCAGCAGGCCACTGACAGGGGTTAATTCACCCCTCCACTTT; CDR3 protein: CASRPLTGVNSPLHF
D gene: NA; clone size: NA; V gene: TRBV7-2; J gene: TRBJ2-7; CDR3 length: 15; CDR3 DNA: TGTGCCAGCAGCTTAGGTGGCGCGTACTCCTACGAGCAGTACTTC; CDR3 protein: CASSLGGAYSYEQYF
D gene: NA; clone size: many; V gene: TRBV27; J gene: TRBJ2-4; CDR3 length: 15; CDR3 DNA: TGTGCCAGCAGTTCCCCCGGGACGGGGAAAAACATTCAGTACTTC; CDR3 protein: CASSSPGTGKNIQYF
D gene: TRBD2; clone size: few; V gene: TRBV3-1; J gene: TRBJ2-7; CDR3 length: 17; CDR3 DNA: TGTGCCAGCAGCGGCGGGCTCGCTAGCGGGAGATTGAACGAGCAGTACTTC; CDR3 protein: CASSGGLASGRLNEQYF
D gene: TRBD2; clone size: NA; V gene: TRBV27; J gene: TRBJ2-5; CDR3 length: 15; CDR3 DNA: TGTGCCAGCAGCTTGGGGGGGGTACTCCAAGAGACCCAGTACTTC; CDR3 protein: CASSLGGVLQETQYF
D gene: NA; clone size: many; V gene: TRBV5-1; J gene: TRBJ2-5; CDR3 length: 14; CDR3 DNA: TGCGCCAGCAGCTTGGGAGATTTCCAAGAGACCCAGTACTTC; CDR3 protein: CASSLGDFQETQYF
D gene: TRBD1; clone size: few; V gene: TRBV7-9; J gene: TRBJ1-1; CDR3 length: 14; CDR3 DNA: TGTGCCAGCAGCCTAAACAGGGGGGGCACTGAAGCTTTCTTT; CDR3 protein: CASSLNRGGTEAFF
D gene: TRBD2; clone size: NA; V gene: TRBV28; J gene: TRBJ2-7; CDR3 length: 15; CDR3 DNA: TGTGCCAGCAGTCCCATGGCGGGGGTAACCTACGAGCAGTACTTC; CDR3 protein: CASSPMAGVTYEQYF
D gene: NA; clone size: NA; V gene: TRBV28; J gene: TRBJ2-3; CDR3 length: 15; CDR3 DNA: TGTGCCAGCAGTAGGGGGGTAGGAGGGACAGATACGCAGTATTTT; CDR3 protein: CASSRGVGGTDTQYF
D gene: NA; clone size: NA; V gene: TRBV4-1; J gene: TRBJ2-3; CDR3 length: 14; CDR3 DNA: TGCGCCAGCAGCCAGGAGCAGGGGATAGATACGCAGTATTTT; CDR3 protein: CASSQEQGIDTQYF
D gene: NA; clone size: few; V gene: TRBV5-1; J gene: TRBJ1-2; CDR3 length: 13; CDR3 DNA: TGCGCCAGCAGCTTGGGGACAGTACGTGGCTACACCTTC; CDR3 protein: CASSLGTVRGYTF
D gene: TRBD2; clone size: medium-sized; V gene: TRBV5-1; J gene: TRBJ2-2; CDR3 length: 16; CDR3 DNA: TGCGCCAGCAGCGTGAACGCGGGAGAGATGACCGGGGAGCTGTTTTTT; CDR3 protein: CASSVNAGEMTGELFF
D gene: NA; clone size: many; V gene: TRBV5-6; J gene: TRBJ2-5; CDR3 length: 13; CDR3 DNA: TGTGCCAGCAGCAGACTGGGTCTGGAGACCCAGTACTTC; CDR3 protein: CASSRLGLETQYF
D gene: NA; clone size: NA; V gene: TRBV7-9; J gene: TRBJ1-2; CDR3 length: 15; CDR3 DNA: TGTGCCAGCAGCTACAATACCGGGGGCCACTATGGCTACACCTTC; CDR3 protein: CASSYNTGGHYGYTF
D gene: TRBD2; clone size: NA; V gene: TRBV4-1; J gene: TRBJ2-5; CDR3 length: 16; CDR3 DNA: TGCGCCAGCAGCCGCCCGGGACTAGCAAACCAAGAGACCCAGTACTTC; CDR3 protein: CASSRPGLANQETQYF
D gene: NA; clone size: NA; V gene: TRBV6-1; J gene: TRBJ1-2; CDR3 length: 16; CDR3 DNA: TGTGCCAGCAGGCCCAAAGGGGGGGGAGCTAACTATGGCTACACCTTC; CDR3 protein: CASRPKGGGANYGYTF
D gene: TRBD1; clone size: NA; V gene: TRBV10-3; J gene: TRBJ1-1; CDR3 length: 15; CDR3 DNA: TGTGCCATCAGTGAACCCGACAGGGGTAACACTGAAGCTTTCTTT; CDR3 protein: CAISEPDRGNTEAFF
D gene: TRBD2; clone size: NA; V gene: TRBV29-1; J gene: TRBJ2-7; CDR3 length: 14; CDR3 DNA: TGCAGCGCCAACGGACTAGGGCCCTCCTACGAGCAGTACTTC; CDR3 protein: CSANGLGPSYEQYF
D gene: NA; clone size: NA; V gene: TRBV28; J gene: TRBJ1-2; CDR3 length: 17; CDR3 DNA: TGTGCCAGCACCATACCGAGAGCCGGGGGATCTAACTATGGCTACACCTTC; CDR3 protein: CASTIPRAGGSNYGYTF